What follows is one T cell receptor beta chain and its context. Its antigen is still unknown. Germline loops: CDR1 SGHAT, CDR2 FQNNGV. Trimming removed 0 bases from V and 1 base from J, with 15 bases in between. This CDR3 contains 17 residues. All donors were healthy HIV-negative adults lacking recent acute infections or vaccinations. Investigators divided CD4+ cells into CD45RA+ naive and CD45RA-negative memory subsets. Profiling relied on immunoSEQ multiplex PCR, and the TCRdb table lists in-frame clones only, not all of them. The table has over 1.4 million clones, roughly 96% seen once. The data stem from a study of shared clonotypes between healthy human individuals. General study findings and limits: Blood was the sole source, and tissue repertoires probably differ. The naive CD4 repertoires of a few donors were compared, and 5% to 6.5% of clonotypes were shared.

The material sequenced was naive CD4+ T cells sorted from blood. Subset in this sample: CD45RA+ positively selected. This sequence joins TRBV11-2 and TRBJ1-2; the D gene is possibly TRBD1 (5 bases). The clonotype was recovered from a man aged 30 to 39 in good health. CDR3 protein: CASSLDRVAGLNYGYTF. The CDR3 DNA reads TGTGCCAGCAGCTTAGATCGCGTGGCAGGGCTTAACTATGGCTACACCTTC.